This passage covers 3 T cell receptor beta chains from one sample sequenced in a study of T cells in Graves' hyperthyroidism and ophthalmopathy. RNA transcripts were the template for amplifying TCR beta CDR3 regions. The TCR CDR3 was amplified in a first-round RT-PCR using the HTBI primer set. TCRdb used MiXCR to reprocess the multiplex PCR reads, holding one entry per CDR3 protein. This table has 470,000 or so distinct CDR3 sequences, more than 20% appearing once. Sample: blood. Source of these receptors: a man between 18 and 35 years old with Graves' hyperthyroidism.

At least ten counts were recorded for this clonotype. The chain is built from TRBV12-3 or TRBV12-4 and TRBJ1-1; a weak D match, TRBD1 (6 bases). CDR3 size: 13 residues. The V end was cut by 9 bases, the J end by 1 base, with 12 bases between. This chain's CDR3 is CASRPTGNTEAFF. The DNA for the CDR3 is TGTGCCAGTAGGCCGACAGGGAACACTGAAGCTTTCTTT.

For this clonotype: One end of the junction fails to match germline, which may point to a read error. The rearrangement links TRBV12-3 or TRBV12-4 to TRBJ2-7; 12 positions agree with TRBD1. This CDR3 region has 14 residues. CDR3 DNA: TGTGCCAGCAGGGAGACCGGGACAGGGGGCGAGCAGTGCTTC. This codes for CASRETGTGGEQCF.

The CDR3 here is CASRQGTGGDGAEAFF. As DNA, the CDR3 is TGTGCCAGCAGGCAGGGGACAGGGGGTGATGGGGCTGAAGCTTTCTTT. The chain joins TRBV2 to TRBJ1-1; 11 bases fit TRBD1. Germline V lookup: CDR1 SNHLY, CDR2 FYNNEI. This CDR3 has 16 residues. The V gene end was trimmed by 6 bases and the J gene end by 6 bases; junction bases not matched to a gene: 12.